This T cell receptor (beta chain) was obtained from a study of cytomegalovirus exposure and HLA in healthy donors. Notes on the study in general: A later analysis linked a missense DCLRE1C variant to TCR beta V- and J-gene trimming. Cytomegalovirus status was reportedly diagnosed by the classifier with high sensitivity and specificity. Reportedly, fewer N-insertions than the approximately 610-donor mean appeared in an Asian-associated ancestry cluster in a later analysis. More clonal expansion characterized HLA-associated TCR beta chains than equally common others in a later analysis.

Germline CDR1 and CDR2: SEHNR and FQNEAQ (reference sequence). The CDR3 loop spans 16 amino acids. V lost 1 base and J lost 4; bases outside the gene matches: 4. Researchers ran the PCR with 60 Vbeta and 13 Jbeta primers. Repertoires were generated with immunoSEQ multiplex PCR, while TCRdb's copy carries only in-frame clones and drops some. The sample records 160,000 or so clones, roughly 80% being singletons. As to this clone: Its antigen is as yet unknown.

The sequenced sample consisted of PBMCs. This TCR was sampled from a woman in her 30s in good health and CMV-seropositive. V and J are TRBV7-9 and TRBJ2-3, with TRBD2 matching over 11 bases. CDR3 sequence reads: CASSLVAGGPPDTQYF. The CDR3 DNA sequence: TGTGCCAGCAGCTTAGTAGCGGGGGGGCCCCCAGATACGCAGTATTTT.